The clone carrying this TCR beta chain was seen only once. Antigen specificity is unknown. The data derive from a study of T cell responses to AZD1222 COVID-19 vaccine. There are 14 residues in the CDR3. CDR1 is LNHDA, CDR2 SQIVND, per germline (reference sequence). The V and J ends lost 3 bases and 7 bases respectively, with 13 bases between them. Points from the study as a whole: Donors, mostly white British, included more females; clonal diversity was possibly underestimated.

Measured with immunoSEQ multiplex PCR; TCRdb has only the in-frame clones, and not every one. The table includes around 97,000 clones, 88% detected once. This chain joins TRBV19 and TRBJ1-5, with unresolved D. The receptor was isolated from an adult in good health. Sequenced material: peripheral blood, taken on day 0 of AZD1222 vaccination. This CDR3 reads CASSMVGLGQPQHF. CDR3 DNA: TGTGCCAGTAGTATGGTAGGGTTGGGGCAGCCCCAGCATTTT.